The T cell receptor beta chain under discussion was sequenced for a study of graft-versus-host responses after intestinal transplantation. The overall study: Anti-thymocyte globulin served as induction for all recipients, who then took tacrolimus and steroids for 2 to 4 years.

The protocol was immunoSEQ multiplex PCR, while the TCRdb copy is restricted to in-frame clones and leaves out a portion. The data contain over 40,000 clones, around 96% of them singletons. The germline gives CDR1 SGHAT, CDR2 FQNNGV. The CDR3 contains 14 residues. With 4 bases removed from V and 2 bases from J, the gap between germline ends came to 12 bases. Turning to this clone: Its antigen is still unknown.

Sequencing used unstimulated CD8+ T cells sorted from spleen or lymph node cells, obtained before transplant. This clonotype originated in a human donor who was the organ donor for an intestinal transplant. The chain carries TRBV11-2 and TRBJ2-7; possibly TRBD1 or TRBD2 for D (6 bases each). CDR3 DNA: TGTGCCAGCAGCTGGGGGGCGGGGCCCTACGAGCAGTACTTC. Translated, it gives CASSWGAGPYEQYF.